These 11 T cell receptor beta chains came from one sample sequenced in a study of blood T cell repertoires in COVID-19. TCRdb's copy holds only in-frame clones and misses some; the assay was immunoSEQ multiplex PCR. The data show 490,000 or so clones, around nine tenths seen once. Input material: PBMCs or T cells enriched from blood (not recorded which). These receptors were obtained from a woman aged 55-69 years who had recovered from COVID-19.

The chain combines TRBV6-4 with TRBJ1-5; D is uncertain. V was trimmed by 8 bases and J by 5 bases, leaving 16 bases between them. This CDR3 is 14 amino acids long. The germline gives CDR1 MRHNA, CDR2 SNTAGT. CDR3 DNA: TGTGCCAGCTATCCTCCTCGCGGGGATCAGCCCCAGCATTTT. Translated, it gives CASYPPRGDQPQHF.

The rearrangement joins TRBV6-5 to TRBJ1-1; possible D gene TRBD1, 6 bases. V was pared by 7 bases and J by 0 bases, with 15 bases between. The germline CDR1 and CDR2 sequences are MNHEY and SVGAGI. The CDR3 covers 15 residues. The CDR3 loop is CASTTPGDMNTEAFF. The CDR3, as DNA: TGTGCCAGCACCACCCCAGGGGATATGAACACTGAAGCTTTCTTT.

This rearrangement joins TRBV7-2 to TRBJ2-4, with 12 bases identical to TRBD2. This CDR3 has 15 amino acids. Germline V CDR1 and CDR2: SGHTA, FQGNSA. V gave up 5 bases and J gave up 9 bases; unmatched junction bases: 8. The CDR3 coding sequence is TGTGCCAGCAGCAAGACTAGCGGGGGCAGAGGCATTCAGTACTTC. As protein: CASSKTSGGRGIQYF.

This clone was counted only a few times. Other DNA sequences of this sample code for an identical CDR3. The rearrangement joins TRBV2 to TRBJ1-1; 7 bases map to TRBD1. V lost 3 bases and J lost 4; bases outside the gene matches: 5. This CDR3 has 14 amino acids. Germline loops: CDR1 SNHLY, CDR2 FYNNEI. The CDR3: CASSDNRGVTEAFF. CDR3 DNA sequence: TGTGCCAGCAGTGACAACAGGGGAGTCACTGAAGCTTTCTTT.

The chain uses TRBV10-3 and TRBJ2-1; 14 nucleotides match TRBD2. J gave up 6 bases and V 5 bases, and 9 bases lay outside the gene matches. The CDR3 totals 17 residues. Germline V gene data show CDR1 as ENHRY and CDR2 as SYGVKD. In DNA, the CDR3 is TGTGCCATCAGTTTGACTAGCGGGGGGGCAAATGGCAATGAGCAGTTCTTC. Translating gives CAISLTSGGANGNEQFF.

The V and J genes are TRBV12-3 or TRBV12-4 and TRBJ1-2, with 7 bases fitting TRBD1. V shed 3 bases, J shed 8 bases, and the junction held 3 bases outside the gene matches. This CDR3 spans 12 amino acids. The CDR3 here is CASSFPQGGYTF. CDR3 DNA: TGTGCCAGCAGTTTTCCACAGGGGGGCTACACCTTC.

The V and J genes are TRBV5-4 and TRBJ2-1; 14 bases map to TRBD2. The V gene's germline CDR1 is SGHNT and CDR2 YYREEE (reference sequence). The CDR3 sequence is 13 residues long. With V trimmed by 8 bases and J by 10 bases, 5 bases remained unmatched. CDR3 DNA sequence: TGTGCCAGTCGGGGACTAGCGGGGGACGAGCAGTTCTTC. This codes for CASRGLAGDEQFF.

This chain joins TRBV7-2 and TRBJ1-2; D may be TRBD1 (5 bases). V shed 3 bases and J shed 4 bases, with 15 bases lying between them. The CDR3 sequence is 15 residues long. Germline V gene data show CDR1 as SGHTA and CDR2 as FQGNSA. In DNA form, the CDR3 reads TGTGCCAGCAGCTTTGACTCGACGGGGGTCTATGGCTACACCTTC. This codes for CASSFDSTGVYGYTF.

This clone was observed a few times. The chain employs TRBV5-1 and TRBJ2-2; no clear D. This CDR3 spans 14 amino acids. V gave up 4 bases and J gave up 3 bases, with 10 bases separating them. Germline assignment: CDR1 SGHRS and CDR2 YFSETQ. The CDR3 coding sequence is TGCGCCAGCAGCATGCGGCCGGACACCGGGGAGCTGTTTTTT. Residues: CASSMRPDTGELFF.

V is TRBV2 and J is TRBJ2-3; maybe TRBD2 (5 bases). CDR3 length equals 15 residues. Trimming left V 6 bases short and J 4 bases short, with 17 bases between. In germline, CDR1 is SNHLY, CDR2 FYNNEI. CDR3 DNA: TGTGCCAGCAGCGGATACGAGGGTGGGTCAGATACGCAGTATTTT. Protein: CASSGYEGGSDTQYF.

This rearrangement joins TRBV29-1 to TRBJ1-1; no firm D call. V was clipped by 5 bases and J by 0 bases, with 19 bases between them. This CDR3 comprises 16 residues. Per germline, CDR1 SQVTM and CDR2 ANQGSEA. The CDR3 nucleotides read TGCAGCGTTCGGAGCTATAATGCGCGCATGAACACTGAAGCTTTCTTT. It encodes CSVRSYNARMNTEAFF.